This is a list of T cell receptor beta chains from one sample in a study of blood T cell repertoires in COVID-19. Here immunoSEQ multiplex PCR was the method, and the copy in TCRdb shows in-frame clones only, minus some. Found here are under 75,000 clones, 80% to 95% of them singletons; the top ten hold about 4.6%. Material: peripheral blood. The receptors stem from a man in his forties or fifties with active COVID-19. CDR3s include the opening cysteine and the closing phenylalanine or tryptophan. The D gene is left open where the match is weak. The size of a clone is reported for some rows only, either as once, few or many, or as a class for expanded clones.

abundance	d_gene	j_gene	v_gene	CDR3aa	CDR3nt
NA	NA	TRBJ1-5	TRBV7-2	CASSRGTPLGNQPQHF	TGTGCCAGCAGCCGCGGGACCCCCCTCGGCAATCAGCCCCAGCATTTT
NA	TRBD1	TRBJ1-4	TRBV19	CASRRQGAKDEKLFF	TGTGCCAGCCGGCGACAGGGGGCTAAGGATGAAAAACTGTTTTTT
NA	NA	TRBJ2-1	TRBV5-1	CASSPKTTTLDSYNEQFF	TGCGCCAGCAGCCCCAAAACCACGACACTTGACTCCTACAATGAGCAGTTCTTC
NA	NA	TRBJ2-3	TRBV7-2	CASSWAGNTDTQYF	TGTGCCAGCAGCTGGGCGGGGAACACAGATACGCAGTATTTT
NA	TRBD2	TRBJ2-1	TRBV5-1	CASSYSGIEQFF	TGCGCCAGCAGCTACAGCGGGATTGAGCAGTTCTTC
NA	NA	TRBJ1-2	TRBV5-6	CASRSGTYGYTF	TGTGCCAGCAGGTCAGGAACCTATGGCTACACCTTC
NA	NA	TRBJ1-3	TRBV13	CASSSLDSFGNTIYF	TGTGCCAGCAGCTCCTTGGACAGTTTTGGAAACACCATATATTTT
NA	NA	TRBJ2-5	TRBV14	CASSQDLRETQYF	TGTGCCAGCAGCCAAGATCTTCGAGAGACCCAGTACTTC
NA	NA	TRBJ2-6	TRBV7-3	CASSRMRVSGANVLTF	TGTGCCAGCAGCCGAATGAGGGTCTCGGGGGCCAACGTCCTGACTTTC
NA	NA	TRBJ1-2	TRBV6-5	CASSYSGDAGGYTF	TGTGCCAGCAGTTACTCTGGAGACGCTGGGGGCTACACCTTC
NA	NA	TRBJ1-1	TRBV12-3/TRBV12-4	CASSLKQNTEAFF	TGTGCCAGCAGTTTAAAGCAGAACACTGAAGCTTTCTTT
NA	TRBD1	TRBJ1-2	TRBV24-1	CATRGQGGYGYTF	TGTGCCACCCGCGGACAGGGTGGCTATGGCTACACCTTC
NA	NA	TRBJ2-3	TRBV7-9	CASSLGASVDTQYF	TGTGCCAGCAGCTTAGGGGCGTCTGTGGATACGCAGTATTTT
NA	NA	TRBJ2-3	TRBV5-1	CASSLVGTNRADTQYF	TGCGCCAGCAGCTTGGTGGGTACAAACAGGGCAGATACGCAGTATTTT
NA	TRBD2	TRBJ2-1	TRBV18	CASSRPSTGGRAGEQFF	TGTGCCAGCTCACGACCCTCGACTGGCGGGAGGGCGGGTGAGCAGTTCTTC
NA	NA	TRBJ2-3	TRBV12-3/TRBV12-4	CASNGGFDTQYF	TGTGCCAGCAACGGGGGATTTGATACGCAGTATTTT
NA	TRBD2	TRBJ2-2	TRBV6-1	CASSESASGSTGELFF	TGTGCCAGCAGTGAATCGGCTAGCGGGAGCACCGGGGAGCTGTTTTTT
NA	TRBD2	TRBJ2-5	TRBV6-5	CASRGLAGVETQYF	TGTGCCAGCAGAGGACTAGCGGGGGTAGAGACCCAGTACTTC
NA	NA	TRBJ1-2	TRBV3-1/TRBV3-2	CASRVGETGGYTF	TGTGCCAGCAGAGTAGGCGAGACTGGCGGCTACACCTTC
NA	NA	TRBJ2-3	TRBV7-3	CASSLLGASTDTQYF	TGTGCCAGCAGCTTACTAGGGGCAAGCACAGATACGCAGTATTTT
NA	NA	TRBJ2-2	TRBV7-9	CASSLALLGDTGELFF	TGTGCCAGCAGCTTAGCGTTGTTAGGGGACACCGGGGAGCTGTTTTTT
NA	TRBD2	TRBJ2-7	TRBV6-5	CASSFYSGSSYEQYF	TGTGCCAGCAGTTTCTATAGCGGGAGCTCCTACGAGCAGTACTTC
once	TRBD2	TRBJ2-7	TRBV15	CATRNSGSLSEQYF	TGTGCCACCAGGAATAGCGGGAGTCTTAGCGAGCAGTACTTC
NA	TRBD1	TRBJ2-7	TRBV10-3	CAISGNTGGGRNEQYF	TGTGCCATCAGTGGAAACACAGGGGGCGGTCGGAACGAGCAGTACTTC
NA	NA	TRBJ1-3	TRBV28	CASSTGGSSGNTIYF	TGTGCCAGCTCCACCGGGGGGAGCTCTGGAAACACCATATATTTT
NA	NA	TRBJ1-3	TRBV24-1	CATSDSSTSHSGNTIYF	TGTGCCACCAGTGATTCAAGTACATCACACTCTGGAAACACCATATATTTT
NA	NA	TRBJ1-5	TRBV7-2	CASSPGGARNQPQHF	TGTGCCAGCAGCCCCGGGGGTGCGAGAAATCAGCCCCAGCATTTT
NA	TRBD2	TRBJ2-5	TRBV5-5	CAGSGETPQETQYF	TGTGCCGGAAGCGGGGAAACACCACAAGAGACCCAGTACTTC
NA	NA	TRBJ2-2	TRBV4-3	CASSQSGLGGRELFF	TGCGCCAGCAGCCAGTCCGGGCTTGGCGGGCGGGAGCTGTTTTTT
NA	NA	TRBJ2-7	TRBV11-2	CASSFDEQYF	TGTGCCAGCAGCTTCGACGAGCAGTACTTC
NA	NA	TRBJ2-2	TRBV9	CASSLRQSTGELFF	TGTGCCAGCAGCTTACGACAGAGCACCGGGGAGCTGTTTTTT
NA	TRBD1	TRBJ2-7	TRBV15	CATSGQGGYEQYF	TGTGCCACCAGCGGACAGGGTGGTTACGAGCAGTACTTC
NA	NA	TRBJ2-3	TRBV10-3	CAISWGMEGAGTDTQYF	TGTGCCATCAGTTGGGGAATGGAGGGGGCAGGCACAGATACGCAGTATTTT
NA	NA	TRBJ2-5	TRBV2	CASSKGLGMRETQYF	TGTGCCAGCAGTAAAGGACTCGGTATGAGGGAGACCCAGTACTTC
NA	TRBD1	TRBJ1-2	TRBV6-1	CASSEGTGLGYTF	TGTGCCAGCAGTGAAGGGACAGGGTTGGGCTACACCTTC
NA	TRBD2	TRBJ2-5	TRBV9	CASSGSGGAGETQYF	TGTGCCAGCAGCGGTAGCGGGGGGGCCGGGGAGACCCAGTACTTC
NA	NA	TRBJ1-1	TRBV28	CASRTEMNTEAFF	TGTGCCAGCAGGACAGAAATGAACACTGAAGCTTTCTTT
NA	NA	TRBJ2-1	TRBV19	CASSREWAPYNEQFF	TGTGCCAGTAGTAGGGAGTGGGCCCCTTACAATGAGCAGTTCTTC
NA	TRBD1	TRBJ1-3	TRBV19	CASSARQGAEDTIYF	TGTGCCAGTAGTGCCCGACAGGGGGCTGAGGACACCATATATTTT
NA	NA	TRBJ2-3	TRBV5-4	CASSPRSGFDTQYF	TGTGCCAGCAGCCCTAGGAGTGGGTTTGATACGCAGTATTTT
NA	NA	TRBJ2-7	TRBV28	CASSLVSAAVTYEQYF	TGTGCCAGCAGTTTGGTAAGTGCGGCGGTAACCTACGAGCAGTACTTC
NA	NA	TRBJ2-5	TRBV5-5	CASSSDRQETQYF	TGTGCCAGCAGCTCCGACAGGCAAGAGACCCAGTACTTC
NA	NA	TRBJ1-6	TRBV18	CASSPADSDSPLHF	TGTGCCAGCTCACCAGCCGACAGCGATTCACCCCTCCACTTT
NA	NA	TRBJ1-1	TRBV6-6	CASLYNTEAFF	TGTGCCAGCCTATACAACACTGAAGCTTTCTTT
few	TRBD2	TRBJ2-3	TRBV9	CASSSGTSSTDTQYF	TGTGCCAGCAGCTCGGGGACTAGCAGCACAGATACGCAGTATTTT
NA	NA	TRBJ2-1	TRBV7-2	CASSPRTGRTNEQFF	TGTGCCAGCAGCCCTAGAACGGGGAGGACCAATGAGCAGTTCTTC
NA	TRBD1	TRBJ2-2	TRBV4-2	CASSQDAGGTGELFF	TGTGCCAGCAGCCAAGATGCAGGGGGCACCGGGGAGCTGTTTTTT
NA	NA	TRBJ2-5	TRBV4-3	CASSQERGLGQETQYF	TGCGCCAGCAGCCAAGAACGCGGGCTCGGCCAAGAGACCCAGTACTTC
NA	NA	TRBJ2-3	TRBV5-1	CASSLTGVGDTQYF	TGCGCCAGCAGCTTGACGGGGGTGGGAGATACGCAGTATTTT
NA	TRBD1	TRBJ1-5	TRBV28	CASSFIGTGINQPQHF	TGTGCCAGCAGCTTCATCGGGACAGGGATTAATCAGCCCCAGCATTTT
NA	NA	TRBJ2-7	TRBV2	CASSTRISSYEQYF	TGTGCCAGCAGTACTAGAATCTCCTCCTACGAGCAGTACTTC
NA	NA	TRBJ2-5	TRBV7-3	CASSLKAGQETQYF	TGTGCCAGCAGCTTAAAGGCAGGCCAAGAGACCCAGTACTTC
NA	TRBD1	TRBJ2-5	TRBV11-3	CASSSRGTGGRETQYF	TGTGCCAGCAGTTCTAGGGGGACAGGGGGCCGGGAGACCCAGTACTTC
few	TRBD1	TRBJ1-6	TRBV9	CASSPRGTANNSPLHF	TGTGCCAGCAGCCCCAGAGGGACAGCTAATAATTCACCCCTCCACTTT